This T cell receptor beta chain emerged from a study of glioma-infiltrating T cells. General study points: Gliomas, especially low-grade, showed above-expected tissue-blood divergence; non-neoplastic patients showed below.

TCR alpha and beta CDR3 regions were amplified from RNA using iRepertoire nested multiplex PCR. Tissue mRNA or PBMC total RNA, about 85-400 ng, went into one-step reverse transcription and amplification. Each CDR3 protein is one row after TCRdb ran MiXCR on the multiplex PCR reads. The table shows about 190,000 distinct CDR3 sequences, with 30% to 40% occurring only once. Looked up from germline, CDR1 is SGHVS and CDR2 is FQNEAQ. The CDR3 has 18 amino acids. Germline trimming cut 2 bases from V and 3 bases from J; bases unmatched to any gene: 13. On this clonotype: Its target is not known.

The sequencing sample was made of glioma tissue, nonneoplastic brain tissue, or PBMCs (not recorded which). J is TRBJ1-5 and V is TRBV7-8, with 7 nucleotides matching TRBD1. The receptor was isolated from a human donor with low-grade glioma or glioblastoma, undergoing nonglioma brain surgery, or in good health (not recorded which). The CDR3 bases are TGTGCCAGCAGCTTAAGGGGACAGCTAAGCTCAATCAATCAGCCCCAGCATTTT. Translation: CASSLRGQLSSINQPQHF.